Listed below are T cell receptor beta chains from one sample, sequenced in a study of cytomegalovirus exposure and HLA in healthy donors. Sequencing was performed with immunoSEQ multiplex PCR; in TCRdb, only in-frame clones are kept and a portion is missing. The repertoire holds about 140,000 clones, 70% to 80% seen once, with roughly 2% in the top ten. The sample taken for sequencing was PBMCs. The source is a man aged 30-40 years in good health and CMV-seronegative. CDR3s include the opening cysteine and the closing phenylalanine or tryptophan. Fields, in order: D gene, V gene, J gene, CDR3 protein. A D gene is named only where the DNA matches it firmly.

>TRBD2|TRBV10-3|TRBJ2-1
CAIWGGTGSYNEQFF
>TRBD2|TRBV7-3|TRBJ2-2
CASSPPSGTNTGELFF
>TRBD2|TRBV5-6|TRBJ2-6
CASSPIAGAGANVLTF
>TRBD2|TRBV10-1|TRBJ2-5
CASSESGQGRIKAGGSQETQYF
>TRBD2|TRBV9|TRBJ2-5
CASSVAGGRRETQYF
>TRBD1|TRBV29-1|TRBJ2-7
CSVGATGGSEQYF
>NA|TRBV2|TRBJ2-3
CASLFSGLTDTQYF
>NA|TRBV5-1|TRBJ2-7
CASSFQPGLTSYEQYF
>TRBD2|TRBV18|TRBJ2-7
CASSSPGLAYEQYF
>NA|TRBV5-1|TRBJ2-5
CASSVPGWETQYF
>TRBD2|TRBV7-9|TRBJ2-3
CASSTSSGWSTDTQYF
>TRBD1|TRBV6-6|TRBJ1-2
CASSYPGQGMDYGYTF
>NA|TRBV21-1|TRBJ1-2
CASSKADRGCGYTF
>NA|TRBV7-2|TRBJ2-3
CASSLEASTDTQYF
>NA|TRBV25-1|TRBJ1-5
CASSGQQGSSNQPQHF
>NA|TRBV19|TRBJ1-5
CASSIADQPQHF
>TRBD1|TRBV11-2|TRBJ2-2
CASSLRGQGVPGELFF
>NA|TRBV29-1|TRBJ2-5
CSVVQGQETQYF
>NA|TRBV19|TRBJ1-4
CASSIGGRTGNEKLFF
>TRBD2|TRBV10-3|TRBJ2-1
CAISESREGRNEQFF
>NA|TRBV5-1|TRBJ1-1
CASSLAVNTEAFF
>NA|TRBV28|TRBJ2-1
CASSLPPGQTWGNEQFF
>TRBD2|TRBV10-3|TRBJ2-1
CAITGTSGRSSYNEQFF
>TRBD1|TRBV7-8|TRBJ2-7
CASSLAGQGKYEQYF
>NA|TRBV18|TRBJ1-5
CASSPGRDFYSNQPQHF
>NA|TRBV10-3|TRBJ2-5
CASNPDLRDQETQYF
>TRBD2|TRBV2|TRBJ2-1
CASSERSGRGEQFF
>NA|TRBV7-9|TRBJ1-5
CASSLEGEFEPQHF
>TRBD1|TRBV5-1|TRBJ1-1
CASSSRQGGTEAFF
>NA|TRBV6-1|TRBJ1-5
CASSPTGQPQHF
>TRBD2|TRBV4-2|TRBJ2-7
CASSQHRGLAGGEQYF
>TRBD1|TRBV6-1|TRBJ2-5
CASGRQGARGETQYF
>TRBD1|TRBV30|TRBJ2-7
CAWRGTGTVSYEQYF
>TRBD2|TRBV10-2|TRBJ2-7
CASSDPGLARPYEQYF
>NA|TRBV6-5|TRBJ1-2
CASRSQPGQSYGYTF
>NA|TRBV5-6|TRBJ1-3
CASSSVGEHTIYF
>NA|TRBV2|TRBJ2-7
CASSDTQGLMTYEQYF
>TRBD2|TRBV11-2|TRBJ2-7
CASSPEGAGGYEQYF
>NA|TRBV28|TRBJ1-6
CASSLPLSPLHF
>NA|TRBV4-1|TRBJ1-5
CASSQPDRSYNQPQHF
>NA|TRBV5-1|TRBJ1-1
CVSSQGQGGEAFF
>TRBD2|TRBV6-1|TRBJ2-7
CASIPLTSGYNEQYF
>NA|TRBV7-6|TRBJ2-2
CASSLVGGPGGHGPGELFF
>TRBD1|TRBV5-8|TRBJ2-5
CASSLAGGSGETQYF
>NA|TRBV6-5|TRBJ2-3
CASLAGHSDTQYF
>TRBD2|TRBV7-7|TRBJ2-5
CASSPGLAGVQETQYF